The 8 T cell receptor beta chains given below trace back to one sample, sequenced in a study of cytomegalovirus exposure and HLA in healthy donors (dated by TCRdb to the late 2010s). The library was obtained by the immunoSEQ multiplex PCR assay. For the multiplex PCR, a mixture combining 60 forward primers for TCR Vbeta segments and 13 reverse primers for TCR Jbeta segments was used. TCRdb took this table from immuneACCESS and kept in-frame rearrangements with V and J called. Such tables lack part of the clones; where checked against another copy, unresolved V genes explain under half of the gap, and the rest is unexplained. The sample profile shows about 100,000 clones; over 75% of them were found once. Roughly 7.3% of the sample comes from the top ten. The source material was PBMCs. These TCRs come from a man between 45 and 60 years old in good health and CMV-seropositive.

The chain recombines TRBV5-8 with TRBJ1-2, with TRBD1 matching 8 bases. CDR1 is SGHTS, CDR2 YDEGEE, per germline. Trimming took 2 bases from V and 2 from J; bases not matched to a gene: 5. This CDR3 is built from 15 residues. CDR3 in amino acids: CASSFGQGGNYGYTF. CDR3 nucleotide sequence: TGTGCCAGCAGCTTCGGACAGGGAGGAAACTATGGCTACACCTTC.

The V call is TRBV5-1, the J call TRBJ1-1; D unresolved. The length of the CDR3 is 13 residues. V was pared by 1 base and J by 0 bases, with 4 bases between. Germline CDR1 SGHRS, CDR2 YFSETQ. The CDR3 bases are TGCGCCAGCAGCTTGCACTTGAACACTGAAGCTTTCTTT. Its translation is CASSLHLNTEAFF.

The sample holds a few counts of this clone. One junction end disagrees with the germline gene, perhaps due to a read error. The genes are TRBV30 and TRBJ1-5; weak D call: TRBD1 (6 bases). Germline V lookup: CDR1 GTSNPN, CDR2 SVGIG (reference sequence). The CDR3 loop spans 14 amino acids. The CDR3 sequence is CAWRGGSGNQPQNF. CDR3 sequence (DNA): TGTGCCTGGAGAGGGGGTAGTGGCAATCAGCCCCAGAATTTT.

DNA of the CDR3: TGTGCCAGCAGCGCAAGGGCGGGGGGGACTCCGACCGGGGAGCTGTTTTTT. It is translated as CASSARAGGTPTGELFF. This rearrangement joins TRBV7-2 to TRBJ2-2, with 9 positions matching TRBD2. Losses at the gene ends were 5 bases for V and 5 bases for J; bases not matched to a gene: 12. This CDR3 is built from 17 residues. In germline, CDR1 is SGHTA, CDR2 FQGNSA.

The rearrangement uses TRBV6-5 and TRBJ1-6; 8 positions match TRBD1. Germline CDR1 is MNHEY and CDR2 is SVGAGI. CDR3 size: 14 residues. V shed 5 bases, J shed 6 bases, and the junction held 3 bases outside the gene matches. In DNA form, the CDR3 reads TGTGCCAGCAGTCCCCAGGGGGCTAATTCACCCCTCCACTTT. This translates into CASSPQGANSPLHF.

The chain recombines TRBV6-6 with TRBJ1-6, with D possibly matching TRBD1 (6 bases). The CDR3 consists of 16 residues. In germline, CDR1 is MNHNY, CDR2 SVGAGI (reference sequence). The V and J ends lost 6 bases and 10 bases respectively, with 22 bases between them. CDR3 bases: TGTGCCAGCAGCTATAATCCGGGAACAGGGAAATCACCCCTCCACTTT. Encoded protein: CASSYNPGTGKSPLHF.

This clone occurred once. This chain joins TRBV11-2 and TRBJ2-5, with 12 nucleotides matching TRBD2. Germline V gene data show CDR1 as SGHAT and CDR2 as FQNNGV. The CDR3 totals 16 residues. V gave up 1 base and J gave up 5 bases; unmatched junction bases: 5. This chain's CDR3 is CASSLVTSGGKETQYF. As DNA, the CDR3 is TGTGCCAGCAGCTTAGTAACTAGCGGGGGGAAGGAGACCCAGTACTTC. The complete variable domain, with remaining parts taken from reference TRBV11-2 and TRBJ2-5, reads EAGVAQSPRYKIIEKRQSVAFWCNPISGHATLYWYQQILGQGPKLLIQFQNNGVVDDSQLPKDRFSAERLKGVDSTLKIQPAKLEDSAVYLCASSLVTSGGKETQYFGPGTRLLVL.

This clone was detected a few times. This chain uses TRBV7-2 with TRBJ2-3, with a tentative D call TRBD2 (5 bases). The V end was cut by 5 bases, the J end by 0 bases, with 12 bases between. The CDR3 totals 15 residues. Germline-derived CDR1 and CDR2 are SGHTA and FQGNSA. Here the CDR3 DNA reads TGTGCCAGCAGCCCCCTAGCTGTTAGCACAGATACGCAGTATTTT. Its protein product is CASSPLAVSTDTQYF.